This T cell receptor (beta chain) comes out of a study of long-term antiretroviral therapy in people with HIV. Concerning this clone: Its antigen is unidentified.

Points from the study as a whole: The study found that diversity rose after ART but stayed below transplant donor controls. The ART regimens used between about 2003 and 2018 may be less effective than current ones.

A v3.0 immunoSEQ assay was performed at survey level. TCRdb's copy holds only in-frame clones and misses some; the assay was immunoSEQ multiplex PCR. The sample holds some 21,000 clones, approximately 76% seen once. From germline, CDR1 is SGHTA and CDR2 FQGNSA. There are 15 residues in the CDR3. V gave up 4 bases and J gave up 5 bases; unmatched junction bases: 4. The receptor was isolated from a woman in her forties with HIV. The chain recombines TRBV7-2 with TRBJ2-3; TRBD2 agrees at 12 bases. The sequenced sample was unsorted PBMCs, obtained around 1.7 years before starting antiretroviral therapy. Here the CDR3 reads CASSSSGGALDTQYF. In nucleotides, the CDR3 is TGTGCCAGCAGCTCTAGCGGGGGGGCCTTAGATACGCAGTATTTT. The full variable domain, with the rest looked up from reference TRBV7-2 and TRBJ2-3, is GAGVSQSPSNKVTEKGKDVELRCDPISGHTALYWYRQSLGQGLEFLIYFQGNSAPDKSGLPSDRFSAERTGGSVSTLTIQRTQQEDSAVYLCASSSSGGALDTQYFGPGTRLTVL.